Shown below are 21 T cell receptor beta chains from a single sample sequenced in a study of sequential checkpoint blockade in melanoma. Regarding treatment: randomized to nivolumab then ipilimumab (arm A) or the reverse (arm B). The data were produced by immunoSEQ multiplex PCR, yet TCRdb's version contains in-frame clones alone and is incomplete. The sample holds approximately 5,000 clones; 87% are singletons and the top ten take 7% to 9%. The sample consisted of CD8+ T cells sorted from blood (inferred from file names), taken from a patient given nivolumab and ipilimumab in sequence. Receptor source: a human donor with melanoma.

V is TRBV2 and J is TRBJ2-1; 9 bases are shared with TRBD2. Germline CDR1 is SNHLY and CDR2 is FYNNEI. The CDR3 is 15 residues long. Trimming took 5 bases from V and 10 from J; bases not matched to a gene: 12. CDR3 nucleotides: TGTGCCAGCAGTTTTAGCGGGAGAAGATATGTCGAGCAGTTCTTC. Its protein product is CASSFSGRRYVEQFF. Together with reference TRBV2 and TRBJ2-1, the CDR3 gives the full variable domain: EPEVTQTPSHQVTQMGQEVILRCVPISNHLYFYWYRQILGQKVEFLVSFYNNEISEKSEIFDDQFSVERPDGSNFTLKIRSTKLEDSAMYFCASSFSGRRYVEQFFGPGTRLTVL.

The chain couples TRBV11-2 to TRBJ2-7; 15 nucleotides agree with TRBD2. The germline V gene has CDR1 SGHAT and CDR2 FQNNGV. Trimming took 3 bases from V and 4 from J; bases not matched to a gene: 1. The CDR3 is 15 amino acids. The CDR3 coding sequence is TGTGCCAGCAGCTTTGGACTAGCGGGAGGGTACGAGCAGTACTTC. Translating gives CASSFGLAGGYEQYF.

V and J are TRBV27 and TRBJ2-7; D uncertain. V lost 4 bases to trimming and J lost 4 bases, with 5 bases between them. The CDR3 extends over 11 amino acids. The germline V gene has CDR1 MNHEY and CDR2 SMNVEV (reference sequence). The CDR3 spells CASSSLYEQYF. The CDR3 bases are TGTGCCAGCAGTTCCCTGTACGAGCAGTACTTC.

The chain carries TRBV11-2 and TRBJ2-7; no clear D gene. The germline CDR1 and CDR2 sequences are SGHAT and FQNNGV. The ends were cut back, 5 bases at V and 3 bases at J, with 5 bases in the middle. The length of the CDR3 is 11 residues. DNA of the CDR3: TGTGCCAGCAGCCCAGACTACGAGCAGTACTTC. It is translated as CASSPDYEQYF. Full variable domain (missing parts from reference TRBV11-2 and TRBJ2-7): EAGVAQSPRYKIIEKRQSVAFWCNPISGHATLYWYQQILGQGPKLLIQFQNNGVVDDSQLPKDRFSAERLKGVDSTLKIQPAKLEDSAVYLCASSPDYEQYFGPGTRLTVT.

The chain links TRBV18 to TRBJ2-7; 9 bases agree with TRBD1. CDR3 length: 14 amino acids. The trim removed 5 bases at V and 5 bases at J, leaving 7 bases unmatched. CDR1 and CDR2 (germline): KGHSH, LQKENI. This chain's CDR3 is CASSVPGQGHEQYF. The CDR3 region has the DNA TGTGCCAGCTCAGTCCCGGGACAGGGACACGAGCAGTACTTC.

The chain combines TRBV6-5 with TRBJ2-7; D remains ambiguous. Per germline, CDR1 MNHEY and CDR2 SVGAGI. CDR3 length equals 13 residues. V lost 4 bases and J lost 3, with 10 bases in between. The CDR3 is CASSLSVDYEQYF. The CDR3 nucleotides read TGTGCCAGCAGTTTGTCGGTCGACTACGAGCAGTACTTC.

This clone has a handful of counts. The gene calls are TRBV27 and TRBJ2-7; 8 positions match TRBD1. V lost 2 bases, J lost 12 bases, and 6 bases stayed unmatched. CDR1 and CDR2 (germline): MNHEY, SMNVEV (reference sequence). This CDR3 spans 12 amino acids. The CDR3 nucleotides are TGTGCCAGCAGTTTACGGGACAGGCGTCTGTACTTC. It translates to CASSLRDRRLYF.

The rearrangement links TRBV27 to TRBJ2-3, with 16 nucleotides matching TRBD2. CDR1 and CDR2 (germline): MNHEY, SMNVEV (reference sequence). CDR3 length equals 19 residues. V dropped 4 bases and J dropped 6; count of bases not matched to a gene: 13. The CDR3 DNA sequence: TGTGCCAGCAGTTCAACTCCGGGACTAGCGGGAGGGCCTGGGGATACGCAGTATTTT. It specifies CASSSTPGLAGGPGDTQYF.

The gene calls are TRBV4-1 and TRBJ2-7; possible D gene TRBD1, 6 bases. Trimming removed 1 base from V and 3 bases from J, with 16 bases in between. CDR3 length: 16 residues. Germline V gene lookup returns CDR1 MGHRA and CDR2 YSYEKL. The CDR3 coding sequence is TGCGCCAGCAGCCAAGCGGAACAGGGTGAAGGCTACGAGCAGTACTTC. Its protein is CASSQAEQGEGYEQYF.

Only a few counts were recorded for this clone. V gene TRBV10-3 combines with J gene TRBJ1-4; TRBD1 is a possible D gene (5 bases). The CDR3 contains 14 residues. Germline CDR1 and CDR2: ENHRY and SYGVKD. Trimming took 3 bases from V and 5 from J, leaving 10 bases between them. The DNA of the CDR3 is TGTGCCATCAGTGACGTGGGACTAAATGAAAAACTGTTTTTT. Translation gives CAISDVGLNEKLFF.

This sequence joins TRBV6-1 and TRBJ2-7, with D possibly TRBD2 on 6 matching bases. Deletions cut 11 bases from V and 1 base from J, with 15 bases between. Germline CDR1 and CDR2: MNHNS and SASEGT. This CDR3 comprises 13 residues. The CDR3 sequence is CAVQDGRSYEQYF. The DNA for the CDR3 is TGTGCCGTTCAGGACGGGAGATCCTACGAGCAGTACTTC.

This clone was seen more than once but under ten times. The sample carries other DNA sequences with the same CDR3. The chain is built from TRBV19 and TRBJ2-3; TRBD2 matches 12 bases. V trimming: 3 bases; J trimming: 5 bases; junction bases outside the gene matches: 3. Germline loops: CDR1 LNHDA, CDR2 SQIVND (reference sequence). CDR3 length equals 15 residues. The CDR3 DNA is TGTGCCAGTAGTATGACTAGCGGGAGCCTAGATACGCAGTATTTT. Translated: CASSMTSGSLDTQYF.

This rearrangement joins TRBV4-3 to TRBJ2-5; D might be TRBD2 (6 bases). This CDR3 contains 15 residues. Germline lookup yields CDR1 LGHNA and CDR2 YSLEER. V lost 1 base and J 5 bases, leaving 14 bases between the germline ends. The DNA for the CDR3 is TGCGCCAGCAGCCAAGGGGTAGCGGCCAGGGAGACCCAGTACTTC. Its protein product is CASSQGVAARETQYF.

In its sample, this clone was seen once. The chain carries TRBV28 and TRBJ2-7; 9 bases line up with TRBD1. The length of the CDR3 is 14 residues. The germline V gene encodes CDR1 MDHEN and CDR2 SYDVKM. Trimming took 4 bases from V and 6 from J; bases not matched to a gene: 7. The CDR3 nucleotides are TGTGCCAGCAGTTACCGGGACAGGGTGGGCGAGCAGTACTTC. Translated, it gives CASSYRDRVGEQYF.

The chain links TRBV11-2 to TRBJ2-7; D may be TRBD1 (5 bases). V dropped 6 bases and J dropped 6 bases, with 9 bases sitting between them. There are 11 residues in the CDR3. Germline CDR1 is SGHAT and CDR2 is FQNNGV. The CDR3 coding sequence is TGTGCCAGCAGGGTAAGGGGCGAGCAGTACTTC. Encoded protein: CASRVRGEQYF.

The CDR3 loop is CASTYRLAAPSYEQYF. The DNA of the CDR3 is TGTGCCAGCACATACCGACTAGCGGCGCCCTCCTACGAGCAGTACTTC. The gene calls are TRBV28 and TRBJ2-7; 9 bases agree with TRBD2. There are 16 residues in the CDR3. Germline assignment: CDR1 MDHEN and CDR2 SYDVKM. Unmatched junction bases numbered 10, after V lost 7 bases and J lost 0 bases. Complete variable domain (other parts from reference TRBV28 and TRBJ2-7): DVKVTQSSRYLVKRTGEKVFLECVQDMDHENMFWYRQDPGLGLRLIYFSYDVKMKEKGDIPEGYSVSREKKERFSLILESASTNQTSMYLCASTYRLAAPSYEQYFGPGTRLTVT.

Turning to this clone: An end of the junction differs from the germline gene, which may be a read error. V gene TRBV30 combines with J gene TRBJ1-4; the match to TRBD1 covers 7 bases. Per germline, CDR1 GTSNPN and CDR2 SVGIG (reference sequence). CDR3 length equals 10 residues. Here the CDR3 reads CAWSVRGRVF. In DNA, the CDR3 is TGTGCCTGGAGTGTTAGGGGGCGGGTGTTT.

The chain joins TRBV9 to TRBJ1-2, with a weak D call TRBD1 (5 bases). The germline V gene has CDR1 SGDLS and CDR2 YYNGEE. The CDR3 runs to 13 residues. Trimming pared 0 bases from V and 6 bases from J, leaving 9 bases between. The CDR3 DNA reads TGTGCCAGCAGCGTAGATGGAGGGGATGGCTACACCTTC. It specifies CASSVDGGDGYTF.

The chain joins TRBV27 to TRBJ1-3; 8 bases map to TRBD1. J was trimmed by 7 bases and V by 1 base; bases with no gene match: 12. The CDR3 sequence is 17 residues long. Germline V gene data show CDR1 as MNHEY and CDR2 as SMNVEV (reference sequence). The CDR3 reads CASSLLGPTGVGNTIYF. CDR3 nucleotide sequence: TGTGCCAGCAGTTTATTAGGGCCGACAGGGGTTGGCAACACCATATATTTT.

The gene calls are TRBV4-1 and TRBJ2-5, with 7 nucleotides matching TRBD2. In germline, CDR1 is MGHRA, CDR2 YSYEKL. V trimming: 3 bases; J trimming: 6 bases; junction bases outside the gene matches: 10. The CDR3 runs to 15 residues. The CDR3 protein is CASSHPFAGVQTQYF. The CDR3 coding sequence is TGCGCCAGCAGCCACCCCTTTGCGGGAGTACAGACCCAGTACTTC.

V is TRBV5-1 and J is TRBJ2-3; 11 positions match TRBD1. Germline CDR1 reads SGHRS; CDR2 reads YFSETQ. The CDR3 is 15 residues long. Trimming removed 4 bases from V and 5 bases from J; junction bases left unmatched: 6. CDR3 residues: CASSAWDRGKDTQYF. In DNA, the CDR3 is TGCGCCAGCAGCGCCTGGGACAGGGGGAAAGATACGCAGTATTTT.